This T cell receptor (beta chain) was recovered during a study of T-cell reconstitution after alpha-beta-depleted transplantation in children. Study results and limitations: Several hundred expanded graft clones reportedly supplied alpha-beta T cells about two months after transplant.

Unique molecular identifiers were built into the TCRbeta library. A single record per CDR3 protein comes from TCRdb applying MiXCR to the PCR reads. This sample yields fewer than 1 million distinct CDR3 sequences, of which around 15% are seen a single time; approximately 5% belongs to the top ten. V was cut by 7 bases and J by 5 bases, with 11 bases left in between. Germline V gene lookup returns CDR1 DFQATT and CDR2 SNEGSKA (reference sequence). The CDR3 has 11 residues. This clonotype showed up just a few times. Its antigen remains unidentified. This sequence originates from a male patient under 18 who had a stem cell transplant for acute lymphoblastic leukemia, so the T cells may come from the graft donor. The chain couples TRBV20-1 to TRBJ2-5, with D hard to call. Sequencing was performed on PBMCs, mostly from graft donor cells, taken 360 days after TCRalphabeta/CD19-depleted stem cell transplant. The CDR3 loop reads CSGDPRETQYF. In nucleotides, the CDR3 is TGCAGTGGGGATCCGAGGGAGACCCAGTACTTC.